This TCR beta chain was retrieved from a study of beta chain features in type 1 diabetes. The sequenced template was cDNA made from the entire isolated RNA. Sequencing was performed with immunoSEQ multiplex PCR; in TCRdb, only in-frame clones are kept and a portion is missing. The sample includes some 150,000 clones, 9.2% of them seen just once. Trimming pared 2 bases from V and 4 bases from J, leaving 9 bases between. The CDR3 consists of 13 residues. Germline-derived CDR1 and CDR2 are MGHRA and YSYEKL. In all sorted populations, purity surpassed 95%. Comments on this clone: Other DNA sequences in this sample translate to the same CDR3.

The source material was central memory CD4+ T cells from blood. The gene calls are TRBV4-1 and TRBJ2-7; D may be TRBD1 (6 bases). This clonotype was obtained from a man aged 18-30 years in good health. CDR3 bases: TGCGCCAGCAGCCAACAACAGGGATACGAGCAGTACTTC. It specifies CASSQQQGYEQYF.